This T cell receptor (beta chain) was captured in a study of shared clonotypes between healthy human individuals. Generated by immunoSEQ multiplex PCR, the TCRdb table keeps only in-frame clones and is missing some. The data hold about 490,000 clones, with 70% to 85% observed a single time. The germline CDR1 and CDR2 sequences are SNHLY and FYNNEI. The ends were cut back, 6 bases at V and 2 bases at J, with 17 bases in the middle. The CDR3 has 16 amino acids. The chain employs TRBV2 and TRBJ1-3, with D unresolved. The material sequenced was PBMCs. The source of this sequence is a woman in her thirties or forties in good health. Some clones in this sample may be carry-over from other donors' samples. CDR3 residues: CASSLSTLLAGNTIYF. For the CDR3, the DNA is TGTGCCAGCAGCCTATCAACCCTACTCGCTGGAAACACCATATATTTT.